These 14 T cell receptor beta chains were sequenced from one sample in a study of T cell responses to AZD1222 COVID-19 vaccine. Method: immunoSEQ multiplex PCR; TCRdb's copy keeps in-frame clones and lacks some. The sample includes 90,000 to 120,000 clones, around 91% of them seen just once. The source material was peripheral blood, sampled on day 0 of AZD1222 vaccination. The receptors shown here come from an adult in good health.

The CDR3 here is CASSLDPTGAGNSPLHF. The CDR3 DNA is TGTGCCAGCAGCTTAGATCCGACAGGGGCCGGTAATTCACCCCTCCACTTT. The chain couples TRBV7-2 to TRBJ1-6; 8 positions match TRBD1. Losses at the gene ends were 1 base for V and 6 bases for J; bases not matched to a gene: 8. The CDR3 spans 17 residues. Per the germline V gene, CDR1 is SGHTA and CDR2 is FQGNSA.

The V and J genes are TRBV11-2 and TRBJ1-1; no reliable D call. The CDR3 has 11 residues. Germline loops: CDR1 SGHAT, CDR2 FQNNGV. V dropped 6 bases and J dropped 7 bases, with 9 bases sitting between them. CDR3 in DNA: TGTGCCAGCAGTTTGGAACGTGAAGCTTTCTTT. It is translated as CASSLEREAFF.

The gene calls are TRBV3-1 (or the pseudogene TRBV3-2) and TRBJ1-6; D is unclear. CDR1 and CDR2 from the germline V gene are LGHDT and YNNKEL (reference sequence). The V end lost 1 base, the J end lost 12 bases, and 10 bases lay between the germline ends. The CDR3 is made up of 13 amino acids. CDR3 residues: CASSQGWGRPLHF. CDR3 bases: TGTGCCAGCAGCCAAGGATGGGGAAGACCCCTCCACTTT.

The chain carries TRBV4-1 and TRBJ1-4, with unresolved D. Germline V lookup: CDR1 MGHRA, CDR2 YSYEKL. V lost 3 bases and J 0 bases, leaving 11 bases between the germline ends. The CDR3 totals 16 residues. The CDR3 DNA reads TGCGCCAGCAGCCAGAGTGTAAGATCAACTAATGAAAAACTGTTTTTT. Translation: CASSQSVRSTNEKLFF.

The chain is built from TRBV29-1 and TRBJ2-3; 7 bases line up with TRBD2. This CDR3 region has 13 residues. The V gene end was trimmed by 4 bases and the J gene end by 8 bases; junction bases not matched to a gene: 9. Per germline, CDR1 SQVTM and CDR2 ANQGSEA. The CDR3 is CSVAMAGVGTQYF. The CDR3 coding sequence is TGCAGCGTTGCGATGGCGGGGGTGGGTACGCAGTATTTT.

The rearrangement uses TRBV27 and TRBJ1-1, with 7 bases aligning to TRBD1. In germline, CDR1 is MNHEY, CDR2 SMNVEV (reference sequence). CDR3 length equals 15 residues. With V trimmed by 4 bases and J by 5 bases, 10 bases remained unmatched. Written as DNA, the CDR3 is TGTGCCAGCAGTTCCATCAGACAGGGCGGGACTGAAGCTTTCTTT. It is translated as CASSSIRQGGTEAFF.

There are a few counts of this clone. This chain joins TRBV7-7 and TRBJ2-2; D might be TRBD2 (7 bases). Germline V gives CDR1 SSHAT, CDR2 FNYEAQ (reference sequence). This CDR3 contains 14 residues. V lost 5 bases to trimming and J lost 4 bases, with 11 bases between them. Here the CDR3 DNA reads TGTGCCAGCAGCAGGGGGAGGGGCACCGGGGAGCTGTTTTTT. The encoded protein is CASSRGRGTGELFF.

In nucleotides, the CDR3 is TGCGCCAGCAGCTTGTACCCCCCGGGACGGAACTACGGGGAGCTGTTTTTT. Protein: CASSLYPPGRNYGELFF. This chain joins TRBV5-1 and TRBJ2-2; possibly TRBD1 or TRBD2 for D (5 bases each). The CDR3 is 17 amino acids. Germline values: CDR1 SGHRS, CDR2 YFSETQ. Trimming took 1 base from V and 7 from J, leaving 20 bases between them.

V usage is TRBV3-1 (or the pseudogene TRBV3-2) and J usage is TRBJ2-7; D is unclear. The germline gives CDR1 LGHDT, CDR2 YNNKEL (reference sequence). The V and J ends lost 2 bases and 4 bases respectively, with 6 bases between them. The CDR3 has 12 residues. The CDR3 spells CASSQSEYEQYF. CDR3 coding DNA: TGTGCCAGCAGCCAATCCGAGTACGAGCAGTACTTC.

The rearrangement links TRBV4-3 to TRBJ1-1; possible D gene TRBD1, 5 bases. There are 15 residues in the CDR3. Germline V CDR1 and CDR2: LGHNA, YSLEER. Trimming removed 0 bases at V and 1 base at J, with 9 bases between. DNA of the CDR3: TGCGCCAGCAGCCAAGACGGGGCCCCGAACACTGAAGCTTTCTTT. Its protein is CASSQDGAPNTEAFF.

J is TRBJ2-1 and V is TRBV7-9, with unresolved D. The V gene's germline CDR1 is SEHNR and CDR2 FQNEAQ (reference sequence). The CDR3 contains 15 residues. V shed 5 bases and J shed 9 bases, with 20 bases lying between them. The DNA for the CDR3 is TGTGCCAGCAGCCCCCCGGGTGGCTCCTCCACTGAGCAGTTCTTC. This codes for CASSPPGGSSTEQFF.

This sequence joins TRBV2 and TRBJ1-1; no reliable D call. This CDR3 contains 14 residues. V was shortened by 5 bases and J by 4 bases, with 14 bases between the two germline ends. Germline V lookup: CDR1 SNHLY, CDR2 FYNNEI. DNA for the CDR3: TGTGCCAGCAGTCCCGGGAGGGAGGGCACTGAAGCTTTCTTT. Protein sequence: CASSPGREGTEAFF.

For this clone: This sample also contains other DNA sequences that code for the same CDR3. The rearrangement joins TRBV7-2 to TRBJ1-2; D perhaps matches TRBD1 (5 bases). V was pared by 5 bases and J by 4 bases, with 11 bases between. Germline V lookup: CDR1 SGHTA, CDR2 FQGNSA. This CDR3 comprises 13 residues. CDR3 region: CASSPRGLYGYTF. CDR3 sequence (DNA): TGTGCCAGCAGCCCCCGGGGACTCTATGGCTACACCTTC.

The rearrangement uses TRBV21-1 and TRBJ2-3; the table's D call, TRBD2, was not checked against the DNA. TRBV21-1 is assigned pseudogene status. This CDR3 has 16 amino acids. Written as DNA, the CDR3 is TGTGCCAGCAGCCCCCGACTAGCGGGGGACACAGATACGCAGTATTTT. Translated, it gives CASSPRLAGDTDTQYF.